This TCR beta chain was obtained from a study of Ad26.COV2.S vaccination and SARS-CoV-2 variants. Study-wide results and caveats: Breadth, reportedly substantial, characterized the spike-specific CD8+ and CD4+ T cell responses after vaccination.

TCRdb's table, derived via immunoSEQ multiplex PCR, lists solely in-frame clones and lacks some. The sample lists about 390,000 clones; about 88% were seen once. Points on this clone: Its antigen is undetermined.

The treatment was: some 19 received Ad26.COV2.S at low or high dose, single or two shots; about 5 received placebo; per-sample allocation not given. Specimens were obtained on day 63 following the first vaccine or placebo injection. CDR1 is SGHRS, CDR2 YFSETQ, per germline. The CDR3 runs to 13 residues. The V and J ends lost 0 bases and 4 bases respectively, with 4 bases between them. This sample comprised peripheral blood, obtained in a trial of Ad26.COV2.S vaccine versus placebo. The receptor was derived from a person aged 18-60 years who received the Ad26.COV2.S COVID-19 vaccine or a placebo. The chain employs TRBV5-1 and TRBJ2-2; no definite D call. The CDR3 coding sequence is TGCGCCAGCAGCTTGGCTACCACCGGGGAGCTGTTTTTT. Its translation: CASSLATTGELFF.